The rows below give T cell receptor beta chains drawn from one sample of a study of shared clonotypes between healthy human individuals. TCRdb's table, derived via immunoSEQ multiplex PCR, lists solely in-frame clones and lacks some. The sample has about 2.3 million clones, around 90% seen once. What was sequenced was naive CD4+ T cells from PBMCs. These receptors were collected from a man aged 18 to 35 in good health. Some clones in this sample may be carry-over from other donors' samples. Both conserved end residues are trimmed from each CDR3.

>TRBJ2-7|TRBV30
AWSKTSGPTYEQY
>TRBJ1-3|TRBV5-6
ASSFAYSRGNTIY
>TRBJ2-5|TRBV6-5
ASSYSNLVQETQY
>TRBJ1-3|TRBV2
ASRKSGQSGNTIY
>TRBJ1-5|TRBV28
ASSGTGSYQPQH
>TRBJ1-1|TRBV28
ASSNRDTLNTEAF
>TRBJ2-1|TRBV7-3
ASSSLGGINEQF
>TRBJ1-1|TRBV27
ASSGQTLNTEAF
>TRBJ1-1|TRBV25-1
ASRRDEAF
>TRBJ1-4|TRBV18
ASSRTGPGMPSEKLF
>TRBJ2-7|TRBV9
ASSPGAQGAYEQY
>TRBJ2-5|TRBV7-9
ASSSILAGVAQY
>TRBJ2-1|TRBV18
ASSPQLAARDNEQF
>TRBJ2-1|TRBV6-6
ASSRADGEQF
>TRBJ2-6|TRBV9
ASSVATPGANVLT
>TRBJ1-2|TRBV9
ASSGDRAGYGYT
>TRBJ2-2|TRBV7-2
ASSLYANTGELF
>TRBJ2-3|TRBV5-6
ASSWGAYGRGTDTQY
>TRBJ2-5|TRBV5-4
ASSSQQGQETQY
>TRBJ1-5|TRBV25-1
ASSEGDGRRMPQH
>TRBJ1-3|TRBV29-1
SVVQDLSSGNTIY
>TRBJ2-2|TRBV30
GKQGALTGELF
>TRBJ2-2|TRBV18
ASSPPWFLGEGGGTGELF
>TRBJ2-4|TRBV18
ASSPGTGQNIQY
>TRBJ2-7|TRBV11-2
ASSLESGGYYEQY
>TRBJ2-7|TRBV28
ASRPQRTGGREQY
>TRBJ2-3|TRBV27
ASSSADTQY
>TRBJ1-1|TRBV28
ATSRGWPAEAF
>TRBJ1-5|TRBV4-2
ASEKTPYSNQPQH
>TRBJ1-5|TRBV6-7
ASSYSPDSYSNQPQH
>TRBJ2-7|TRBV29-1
SVSLGAYEQY
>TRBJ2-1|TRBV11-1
ASSLRIRRNEQF
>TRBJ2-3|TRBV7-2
ASSSPTGGSTDTQY
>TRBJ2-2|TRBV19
ASSMTVNTGELF
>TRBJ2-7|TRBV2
ASSGLSGQSYEQY
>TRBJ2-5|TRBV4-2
ASSQDSNRGHQETQY
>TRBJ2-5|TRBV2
ASRSRTGGETQY
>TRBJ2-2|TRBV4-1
ASSQPRGTGELF
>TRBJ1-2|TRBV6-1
ASSAGLYGYT
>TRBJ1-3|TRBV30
AWSPPGNTIY
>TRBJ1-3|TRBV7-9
ASSLLWGGSGNTIY
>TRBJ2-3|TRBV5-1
ASSLASGGRADTQY
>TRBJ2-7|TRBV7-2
ASSLATYEQY
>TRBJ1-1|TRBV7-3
ASSFQENTEAF
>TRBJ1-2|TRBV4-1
ASSQASGPLYGYT
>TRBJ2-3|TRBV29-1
SVGFSSGRADTQY
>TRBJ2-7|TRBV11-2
ASSRSTDRGYEQY
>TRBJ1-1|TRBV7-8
ASSFGMDTEAF
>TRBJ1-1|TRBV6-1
ASIQDSYTEAF
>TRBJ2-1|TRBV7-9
ASSLALLGTGYDNEQF
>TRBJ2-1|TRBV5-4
ASRGGSSSYNEQF
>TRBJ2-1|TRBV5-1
ASSSGHTYNEQF
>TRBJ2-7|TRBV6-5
ASRYRTGRSYEQY
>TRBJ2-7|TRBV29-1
SVRRTLTYEQY
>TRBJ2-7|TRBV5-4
ASSSRITGGSSYEQY
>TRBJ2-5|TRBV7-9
ASSRTGFETQY